This T cell receptor (beta chain) came from a study of cytomegalovirus exposure and HLA in healthy donors. General study findings and limits: Specific recognition of CMV antigens was confirmed in vitro for a few chains (all CMV-associated). Segments of the TCR beta V type were, in most cases, productive about 87% or about 30% of the time in an earlier analysis.

PCR used 60 Vbeta primers and 13 Jbeta primers. Produced via immunoSEQ multiplex PCR; TCRdb's table is partial and in-frame only. This sample carries 150,000 to 200,000 clones, about 65% of them seen once, and the ten largest clones take 6% to 7.5%. A note on this clone: The antigen remains unidentified.

The CDR3 covers 15 residues. Germline V gives CDR1 SGHDT, CDR2 YYEEEE. Deletions cut 7 bases from V and 2 bases from J, with 16 bases between. This receptor was obtained from a middle-aged man in good health and CMV-seropositive. The specimen sequenced was PBMCs. The chain is built from TRBV5-6 and TRBJ1-3, with D hard to call. Here the CDR3 reads CASGGSQEAGNTIYF. DNA of the CDR3: TGTGCCAGCGGCGGGTCCCAGGAAGCTGGAAACACCATATATTTT.